This TCR beta chain was found in a study of blood T cell repertoires in COVID-19 (TCRdb year 2020). At the level of the whole study: The collaborator samples originated in the United States, Italy and Spain and spanned the acute and convalescent phases of COVID-19. The prospective study material was composed of cDNA or gDNA derived from T cells, B-cell-depleted T cells, or PBMCs. The dataset comprised deeply sampled blood TCRbeta repertoires from subjects exposed to, actively infected with, or recovered from COVID-19. The repertoires were released in a freely available public database meant as a resource for research on the immune response to SARS-CoV-2. Samples were obtained from the ongoing ImmuneRACE study (first 160 participants) and from 1,254 subjects provided by 6 global collaborators. Sample metadata almost always included a de-identified subject ID, COVID-19 status, age in years and sex. Where available, HLA class I and class II types were taken from metadata supplied by the sample provider and were not determined by assay-based typing.

Study-level results and caveats: The quantity of clinical and demographic metadata differed by source and by participant and was supplied without curation.

In the prospective study, participants were roughly 18 to 100 years old, resided in 24 geographic areas of the United States, and were enrolled through a virtual design. In the prospective study, participants were assigned to cohorts based on the clinical history participants reported in a screening survey and a study questionnaire. Each participant in the prospective study had whole blood, serum and a nasopharyngeal or oropharyngeal swab collected by mobile phlebotomists. Participants in the prospective study had the option to provide additional blood draws and questionnaires over a roughly two-month period. Before DNA extraction, blood samples from the prospective study were shipped at room temperature or frozen. Comments on this clone: Its specific antigen is unknown. Base quality data are lacking; no much larger clone is found one base away.

TCRbeta CDR3 regions were amplified from genomic DNA by means of the immunoSEQ Assay, a bias-controlled multiplex PCR. The authors processed their data as follows. The number of nucleated cells in each sample was estimated from the amplification of reference gene primers within the assay. To quantify the absolute abundance of each unique TCRbeta CDR3 rearrangement, sequence reads were collapsed and filtered. For each sample, productive Simpson clonality was calculated as the square root of Simpson's diversity index over productive rearrangements. Imported from immuneACCESS, the table was reduced by TCRdb to in-frame sequences with V and J called. These copies leave out some clones; in studies compared against another copy, an unresolved V gene accounts for under half, and the cause of the remainder is not known. V and J calls and clone size are given by that table; D and trimming were obtained from the DNA. The sample table lists about 440,000 clones, 87% of them with a count of one. The ten largest account for roughly 2% of the sample.

The CDR3 runs 15 residues from the cysteine to the phenylalanine. Only CDR3 DNA is held: 45 bases, read in frame from base 1. The germline V end is reduced by 7 bases and the J end by 3 bases; junction bases left unmatched: 10. From the germline V gene, CDR1 is SQVTM and CDR2 is ANQGSEA. What was sequenced was PBMCs or T cells enriched from blood (not recorded which). The TCR comes from a woman aged 18-29 years with acute COVID-19. This chain joins TRBV29-1 to TRBJ1-5, and 9 junctional nucleotides match TRBD1. This receptor has the CDR3 CSAQLQGAYNQPQHF. Read as DNA, the sequence is TGCAGCGCCCAACTACAGGGGGCCTACAATCAGCCCCAGCATTTT. Outside the CDR3, residues come from the reference TRBV29-1 and TRBJ1-5 proteins, so the full variable domain is: SAVISQKPSRDICQRGTSLTIQCQVDSQVTMMFWYRQQPGQSLTLIATANQGSEATYESGFVIDKFPISRPNLTFSTLTVSNMSPEDSSIYLCSAQLQGAYNQPQHFGDGTRLSIL.